The clone carrying this T cell receptor (beta chain) has at least ten counts. Its specificity is not known. The record originates from a study of T cells in Graves' hyperthyroidism and ophthalmopathy. Researchers took RNA transcripts and amplified the TCR beta CDR3 regions from them. HTBI primers drove first-round RT-PCR of the TCR CDR3. Each CDR3 protein is one row after TCRdb ran MiXCR on the multiplex PCR reads. The sample holds hundreds of thousands of distinct CDR3 sequences, around 15% seen once. Using around 10 ml of fresh peripheral blood, PBMCs were prepared. The germline V gene has CDR1 MNHEY and CDR2 SMNVEV (reference sequence). V lost 6 bases to trimming and J lost 6 bases, with 19 bases between them. This CDR3 is built from 15 residues. The study's findings and limits: Stable hyperthyroidism was told apart from ophthalmopathy by a model built on 13 V-J features.

The clonotype comes from a woman aged 25 to 39 with Graves' hyperthyroidism. The sample comprised blood. The chain joins TRBV27 to TRBJ2-3; D unclear. The CDR3 nucleotides are TGTGCCAGCAGCCCAGGCGGCTACCGGTTGGATACGCAGTATTTT. It codes for CASSPGGYRLDTQYF.